This T cell receptor (beta chain) was identified during a study of blood T cell repertoires in COVID-19. Original processing methods: Amplification of reference gene primers was used by the study to estimate nucleated cell counts. Assay used: immunoSEQ multiplex PCR; TCRdb lists only in-frame clones, some missing. Clone size and V and J calls were adopted from that table, with D and trimming inferred from the DNA. The sample carries 100,000 or so clones, about 90% recorded once. The sequence derives from a woman in her 30s with acute or convalescent COVID-19. Sequencing was performed on peripheral blood.

The CDR3 DNA reads as TGCGCCAGCAGTAGCTACAGGGCAACTAATGAAAAACTGTTTTTT. Protein product: CASSSYRATNEKLFF. J is TRBJ1-4 and V is TRBV4-1; possibly TRBD1 for D (6 bases). Trimming left V 6 bases short and J 0 bases short, with 11 bases between. This CDR3 spans 15 amino acids. Germline CDR1 is MGHRA and CDR2 is YSYEKL.